The 31 T cell receptor beta chains in this list originate from one sample, sequenced in a study of T cells after yellow fever vaccination. TCRdb re-called the 5' RACE reads with MiXCR, one entry per CDR3 protein. In the table there are roughly 350,000 distinct CDR3 sequences, approximately 4% of which are singletons. This specimen was PBMCs, taken 5 days after the yellow fever booster vaccination. The receptors were sampled from a young man who received the YFV17D yellow fever vaccine.

The gene calls are TRBV20-1 and TRBJ1-2, with TRBD1 identical over 9 bases. CDR1 DFQATT and CDR2 SNEGSKA come from the germline V gene (reference sequence). The CDR3 is 15 amino acids. V lost 0 bases, J lost 3 bases, and 5 bases stayed unmatched. CDR3 DNA sequence: TGCAGTGCTAGAGATGATCGGACAGGGGACTATGGCTACACCTTC. It codes for CSARDDRTGDYGYTF.

This clonotype showed up just a few times. The chain uses TRBV6-6 and TRBJ1-2, with 11 bases that match TRBD1. CDR1 is MNHNY and CDR2 is SVGAGI in the germline V gene (reference sequence). CDR3 length equals 17 residues. Losses at the gene ends were 6 bases for V and 8 bases for J; bases not matched to a gene: 17. The CDR3, as DNA: TGTGCCAGCAGGTCCGGGACAGGGGGGCAGCGAAACAGAGGCTACACCTTC. It yields the protein CASRSGTGGQRNRGYTF.

The sample holds a few counts of this clonotype. The chain carries TRBV7-9 and TRBJ2-6; D is unresolved. This CDR3 comprises 14 residues. The V end was cut by 5 bases, the J end by 2 bases, with 7 bases between. Germline V gene sequence: CDR1 SEHNR, CDR2 FQNEAQ (reference sequence). CDR3 residues: CASSTTAGANVLTF. The CDR3 nucleotides are TGTGCCAGCAGCACTACAGCTGGGGCCAACGTCCTGACTTTC.

The rearrangement uses TRBV5-1 and TRBJ2-2; a possible D gene is TRBD2 (5 bases). This CDR3 region has 13 residues. Germline CDR1 and CDR2: SGHRS and YFSETQ. Deletions cut 4 bases from V and 5 bases from J, with 9 bases between. In DNA, the CDR3 is TGCGCCAGCAGCCGCACTAGAACCGGGGAGCTGTTTTTT. It translates to CASSRTRTGELFF.

CDR3 residues: CSVAGSKTQYF. CDR3 coding DNA: TGCAGCGTTGCCGGGAGTAAGACCCAGTACTTC. The gene calls are TRBV29-1 and TRBJ2-5, with D perhaps matching TRBD2 (6 bases). The ends were cut back, 4 bases at V and 6 bases at J, with 9 bases in the middle. CDR3 length equals 11 residues. CDR1 and CDR2 from the germline V gene are SQVTM and ANQGSEA. Using reference TRBV29-1 and TRBJ2-5 for the parts outside the CDR3, the full variable domain is SAVISQKPSRDICQRGTSLTIQCQVDSQVTMMFWYRQQPGQSLTLIATANQGSEATYESGFVIDKFPISRPNLTFSTLTVSNMSPEDSSIYLCSVAGSKTQYFGPGTRLLVL.

This clonotype was seen only a few times. The gene calls are TRBV5-1 and TRBJ2-5, with D tentatively TRBD1 (6 bases). Germline CDR1 SGHRS, CDR2 YFSETQ. The germline V and J ends were trimmed by 3 bases and 5 bases, with 14 bases remaining between them. The CDR3 is 14 amino acids. CDR3 DNA: TGCGCCAGCAGCTGGACAGCACCCGTGGAGACCCAGTACTTC. This sequence encodes CASSWTAPVETQYF.

The V call is TRBV5-1, the J call TRBJ1-1, with D unresolved. CDR1 is SGHRS, CDR2 YFSETQ, per germline. V dropped 3 bases and J dropped 4 bases, with 16 bases sitting between them. This CDR3 is built from 15 residues. The CDR3 loop is CASSSSSFGPTEAFF. The CDR3, as DNA: TGCGCCAGCAGCTCAAGTAGTTTTGGTCCCACTGAAGCTTTCTTT.

The sample holds a few counts of this clonotype. The chain carries TRBV7-3 and TRBJ1-1; D is uncertain. The CDR3 length is 17 residues. V was shortened by 2 bases and J by 4 bases, with 20 bases between the two germline ends. Germline CDR1 SGHTA, CDR2 FQGTGA. CDR3: CASSLEGNYHRTTEAFF. CDR3 DNA: TGTGCCAGCAGCTTAGAAGGGAACTATCACCGAACCACTGAAGCTTTCTTT.

This clonotype has only a few counts. The chain combines TRBV5-1 with TRBJ2-5, with 9 bases lining up with TRBD1. Germline trimming cut 4 bases from V and 7 bases from J; bases unmatched to any gene: 8. Germline V CDR1 and CDR2: SGHRS, YFSETQ. This CDR3 region has 14 residues. CDR3 bases: TGCGCCAGCAGCGCGGGACAGGGTCCGGGGACCCAGTACTTC. This sequence encodes CASSAGQGPGTQYF.

The chain carries TRBV29-1 and TRBJ2-7; 9 bases are shared with TRBD1. This CDR3 spans 13 amino acids. V lost 6 bases to trimming and J lost 6 bases; unmatched junction nucleotides: 9. In germline, CDR1 is SQVTM, CDR2 ANQGSEA. CDR3 nucleotide sequence: TGCAGCGTCGCTACAGGGGGCGTCGGCGAGCAGTACTTC. Protein: CSVATGGVGEQYF.

This clonotype turned up a few times. The V gene is TRBV9, the J gene TRBJ2-3; TRBD2 matches 9 bases. There are 16 residues in the CDR3. Looked up from germline, CDR1 is SGDLS and CDR2 is YYNGEE. The ends lost 0 bases at V and 1 base at J; junction bases unmatched: 3. The CDR3: CASSVDLAGRTDTQYF. CDR3 sequence (DNA): TGTGCCAGCAGCGTAGACCTAGCGGGGCGCACAGATACGCAGTATTTT.

The chain carries TRBV27 and TRBJ2-1; TRBD1 matches 8 bases. The junction had 7 bases not matched to a gene; V was cut back by 6 bases and J by 3 bases. CDR1 is MNHEY and CDR2 is SMNVEV in the germline V gene (reference sequence). This CDR3 contains 15 residues. The CDR3 reads CASSLQGVGYNEQFF. The CDR3 region has the DNA TGTGCCAGCAGCCTACAGGGGGTGGGCTACAATGAGCAGTTCTTC.

The chain uses TRBV5-6 and TRBJ2-7, with 10 bases fitting TRBD1. This CDR3 region has 14 residues. V trimming: 4 bases; J trimming: 8 bases; junction bases outside the gene matches: 9. CDR1 and CDR2 (germline): SGHDT, YYEEEE. CDR3 sequence reads: CASSLDRGPLKQYV. In DNA, the CDR3 is TGTGCCAGCAGCCTAGACAGGGGGCCGTTGAAGCAGTACGTC.

This clonotype has a handful of counts. This chain uses TRBV29-1 with TRBJ2-5; 7 bases fit TRBD2. This CDR3 contains 14 residues. Germline lookup yields CDR1 SQVTM and CDR2 ANQGSEA. V lost 1 base to trimming and J lost 7 bases; unmatched junction nucleotides: 9. The CDR3 sequence is CSVEARQGGGTQYF. CDR3 bases: TGCAGCGTTGAAGCGCGGCAGGGCGGGGGGACCCAGTACTTC.

In its sample, this clonotype was seen a few times. This chain joins TRBV19 and TRBJ1-5, with 12 nucleotides matching TRBD1. The CDR3 is 15 residues long. CDR1 is LNHDA, CDR2 SQIVND, per germline (reference sequence). The ends lost 5 bases at V and 6 bases at J; junction bases unmatched: 5. The CDR3, as DNA: TGTGCCAGTAGTGGGACAGGGGGCTACGGTCAGCCCCAGCATTTT. Its protein is CASSGTGGYGQPQHF. The full variable domain, rest sourced from reference TRBV19 and TRBJ1-5, is DGGITQSPKYLFRKEGQNVTLSCEQNLNHDAMYWYRQDPGQGLRLIYYSQIVNDFQKGDIAEGYSVSREKKESFPLTVTSAQKNPTAFYLCASSGTGGYGQPQHFGDGTRLSIL.

This sequence joins TRBV6-5 and TRBJ1-2, with 11 positions matching TRBD1. The ends lost 2 bases at V and 4 bases at J; junction bases unmatched: 6. The CDR3 has 16 amino acids. CDR1 MNHEY and CDR2 SVGAGI come from the germline V gene. The CDR3 protein is CASSYERTGGFYGYTF. In DNA form, the CDR3 reads TGTGCCAGCAGTTACGAGAGGACAGGGGGCTTCTATGGCTACACCTTC.

This clonotype was picked up a small number of times. The chain combines TRBV6-6 with TRBJ2-5; the D gene is possibly TRBD2 (6 bases). Trimming took 4 bases from V and 7 from J, leaving 19 bases between them. Germline CDR1 and CDR2: MNHNY and SVGAGI (reference sequence). The CDR3 extends over 15 amino acids. CDR3 protein: CASSSAVGPGGTQYF. The CDR3 nucleotides are TGTGCCAGCAGTTCGGCGGTCGGACCCGGGGGGACCCAGTACTTC.

This clonotype was seen at least ten times. The chain couples TRBV5-1 to TRBJ2-3, with 8 bases lining up with TRBD2. CDR3 length: 16 residues. The junction had 7 bases not matched to a gene; V was cut back by 0 bases and J by 4 bases. The germline gives CDR1 SGHRS, CDR2 YFSETQ. The CDR3 sequence is CASSLGAGARSDTQYF. The CDR3 DNA reads TGCGCCAGCAGCTTGGGAGCGGGAGCAAGGTCAGATACGCAGTATTTT.

The chain links TRBV25-1 to TRBJ1-2; D remains ambiguous. CDR1 MGHDK and CDR2 SYGVNS come from the germline V gene. CDR3 length: 14 amino acids. Trimming took 2 bases from V and 1 from J, leaving 8 bases between them. CDR3 protein: CASSESGSNYGYTF. In DNA, the CDR3 is TGTGCCAGCAGTGAAAGCGGCAGTAACTATGGCTACACCTTC.

This clonotype was seen a few times. This chain connects TRBV3-1 to TRBJ1-3; D might be TRBD1 (5 bases). Trimming shortened V by 4 bases and J by 2 bases, and 15 bases separated the two germline ends. The CDR3 length is 16 residues. The germline V gene encodes CDR1 LGHDT and CDR2 YNNKEL (reference sequence). The CDR3 nucleotides are TGTGCCAGCAGCCTGGGGACCGGGGGAACTGGAAACACCATATATTTT. Translated, it gives CASSLGTGGTGNTIYF.

In its sample, this clonotype was seen a few times. V and J are TRBV24-1 and TRBJ2-2, with TRBD1 matching 12 bases. The CDR3 has 18 amino acids. V lost 6 bases, J lost 7 bases, and 14 bases stayed unmatched. Germline CDR1 KGHDR, CDR2 SFDVKD. In DNA, the CDR3 is TGTGCCACCAGTCGAACCACCGGGACAGGGGGCAATGGCGGGGAGCTGTTTTTT. Encoded protein: CATSRTTGTGGNGGELFF.

Ten or more counts support this clonotype. The chain recombines TRBV15 with TRBJ1-4, with TRBD1 as a possible D gene (5 bases). Trimming removed 0 bases from V and 3 bases from J, with 8 bases in between. CDR3 size: 15 residues. Germline values: CDR1 LNHNV, CDR2 YYDKDF (reference sequence). The CDR3 bases are TGTGCCACCAGCAGAGAGGGGGAGGCTAATGAAAAACTGTTTTTT. This sequence encodes CATSREGEANEKLFF.

This sequence joins TRBV12-3 or TRBV12-4 and TRBJ2-1; possibly TRBD1 for D (5 bases). The V gene lost 3 bases and the J gene lost 0 bases, with 9 bases spanning the gap. The CDR3 covers 15 residues. The DNA for the CDR3 is TGTGCCAGCAGTTTGGACACGAGCTCCTACAATGAGCAGTTCTTC. Residues: CASSLDTSSYNEQFF.

Ten or more counts support this clonotype. The V gene is TRBV29-1, the J gene TRBJ2-2; 9 nucleotides line up with TRBD1. V shed 8 bases, J shed 3 bases, and the junction held 4 bases outside the gene matches. The CDR3 is 13 residues long. The germline gives CDR1 SQVTM, CDR2 ANQGSEA. CDR3 region: CSSRDRDTGELFF. Written as DNA, the CDR3 is TGCAGCTCCCGGGACAGGGACACCGGGGAGCTGTTTTTT.

This sequence joins TRBV5-1 and TRBJ2-1; D might be TRBD2 (7 bases). With 4 bases removed from V and 10 bases from J, the gap between germline ends came to 18 bases. This CDR3 is built from 14 residues. Germline lookup yields CDR1 SGHRS and CDR2 YFSETQ. Written as DNA, the CDR3 is TGCGCCAGCAGCCCGGGGACTATAGGGGGAGAGCAGTTCTTC. Residues: CASSPGTIGGEQFF.

The chain joins TRBV6-5 to TRBJ2-2; 13 bases align to TRBD2. CDR1 and CDR2 (germline): MNHEY, SVGAGI. This CDR3 has 15 residues. Germline trimming cut 6 bases from V and 5 bases from J; bases unmatched to any gene: 3. The CDR3 spells CASRGTSGETGELFF. CDR3 DNA sequence: TGTGCCAGCAGGGGGACTAGCGGGGAAACCGGGGAGCTGTTTTTT.

V gene TRBV6-1 combines with J gene TRBJ2-3; weak D call: TRBD2 (7 bases). The CDR3 extends over 16 amino acids. Trimming took off 5 bases at V and 5 bases at J, with 20 bases between the two ends. CDR1 is MNHNS, CDR2 SASEGT, per germline. Written as DNA, the CDR3 is TGTGCCAGCAGTCCCTTACGGGGGGCCTACGGAGATACGCAGTATTTT. It specifies CASSPLRGAYGDTQYF.

This clonotype was seen repeatedly, ten times or more. The gene calls are TRBV20-1 and TRBJ2-2; D is uncertain. This CDR3 has 14 residues. The V and J ends lost 0 bases and 3 bases respectively, with 8 bases between them. Germline loops: CDR1 DFQATT, CDR2 SNEGSKA (reference sequence). CDR3 residues: CSARDARYTGELFF. The DNA for the CDR3 is TGCAGTGCTAGAGATGCTAGATACACCGGGGAGCTGTTTTTT.

The rearrangement uses TRBV13 and TRBJ2-7; TRBD2 might be the D (5 bases). Deletions cut 3 bases from V and 7 bases from J, with 13 bases between. Germline lookup yields CDR1 PRHDT and CDR2 FYEKMQ (reference sequence). This CDR3 contains 13 residues. In nucleotides, the CDR3 is TGTGCCAGCAGCTTGCAGGAGGTGAGGGAGCAGTACTTC. Translated, it gives CASSLQEVREQYF.

This chain connects TRBV6-4 to TRBJ2-1, with TRBD2 matching 11 bases. The CDR3 contains 15 residues. The germline gives CDR1 MRHNA, CDR2 SNTAGT. Trimming at V came to 2 bases and at J to 8 bases, leaving 5 bases not matched to a gene. The CDR3 loop is CASSDRASGGYEQFF. In DNA, the CDR3 is TGTGCCAGCAGTGACAGGGCTAGCGGGGGGTATGAGCAGTTCTTC.

This clonotype has a handful of counts. The chain employs TRBV21-1 and TRBJ2-3; the table's D call TRBD2 went unverified against the DNA. TRBV21-1 corresponds to a pseudogene. The CDR3 runs to 18 residues. The CDR3 region has the DNA TGTGCCAGCAGCAAAGCGGCTAGCGGGGGGTTCTGCACAGATACGCAGTATTTT. Its translation: CASSKAASGGFCTDTQYF.